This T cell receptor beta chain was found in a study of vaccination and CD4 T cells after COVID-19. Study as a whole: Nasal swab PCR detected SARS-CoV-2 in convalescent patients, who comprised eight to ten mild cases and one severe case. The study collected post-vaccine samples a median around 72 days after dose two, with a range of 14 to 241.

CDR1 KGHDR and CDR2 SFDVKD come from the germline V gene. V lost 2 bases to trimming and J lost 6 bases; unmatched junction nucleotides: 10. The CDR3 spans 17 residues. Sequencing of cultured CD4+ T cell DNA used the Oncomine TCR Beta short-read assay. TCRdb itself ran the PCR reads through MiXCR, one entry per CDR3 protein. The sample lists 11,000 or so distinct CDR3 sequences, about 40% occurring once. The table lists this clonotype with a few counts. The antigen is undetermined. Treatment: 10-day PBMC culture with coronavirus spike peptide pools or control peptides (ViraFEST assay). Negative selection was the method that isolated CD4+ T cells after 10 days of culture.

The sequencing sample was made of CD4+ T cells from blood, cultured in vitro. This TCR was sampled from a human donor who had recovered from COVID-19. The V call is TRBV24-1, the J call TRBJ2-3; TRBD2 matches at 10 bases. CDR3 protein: CATSDSGLASTWDTQYF. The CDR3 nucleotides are TGTGCCACCAGTGATTCGGGACTAGCGTCCACGTGGGATACGCAGTATTTT.